This TCR beta chain was sequenced for a study of liver allograft versus peripheral blood T cells. Study at large: Recipients' peripheral blood supplied the T cell receptor repertoires against which those in transplanted livers were compared.

This clonotype is medium-sized by share. TCRdb reprocessed the reads via MiXCR and lists one record per CDR3 protein. The table includes about 11,000 distinct CDR3 sequences, 23% detected once. With 6 bases clipped from V and 2 bases from J, the junction kept 9 bases outside the gene matches. In germline, CDR1 is SQVTM, CDR2 ANQGSEA. CDR3 size: 15 residues. The chain joins TRBV29-1 to TRBJ2-2, with 7 nucleotides matching TRBD1. This clonotype was obtained from a human patient who had a liver transplant. The T cells may partly be graft donor cells. CDR3 sequence reads: CSVRSGQLNTGELFF. The CDR3 nucleotides read TGCAGCGTCCGATCGGGACAGCTAAACACCGGGGAGCTGTTTTTT.